This is a list of T cell receptor beta chains from one sample in a study of blood T cell repertoires in COVID-19. The data were produced by immunoSEQ multiplex PCR, yet TCRdb's version contains in-frame clones alone and is incomplete. The sample holds about 120,000 clones, over 80% seen once. Sequencing input: PBMCs or T cells enriched from blood (not recorded which). The origin of the receptors is a woman aged 25 to 39 who had recovered from COVID-19. Each CDR3 is given with its conserved first and last residue. The order of the fields is clone size, J gene, D gene, V gene, CDR3 DNA, CDR3 protein. The D gene is left open where the match is weak. For some rows the clone size is stated as once, few or many, or as a class when expanded; others skip it.

clone_size: .; j_call: TRBJ2-1; d_call: .; v_call: TRBV3-1/TRBV3-2; cdr3_nt: TGTGCCAGCAGCCAAGGCAGGGGCCACTACAATGAGCAGTTCTTC; cdr3_aa: CASSQGRGHYNEQFF
clone_size: .; j_call: TRBJ1-3; d_call: .; v_call: TRBV7-9; cdr3_nt: TGTGCCAGCAGGACGACCGGGGTTGGAAACACCATATATTTT; cdr3_aa: CASRTTGVGNTIYF
clone_size: .; j_call: TRBJ2-5; d_call: TRBD2; v_call: TRBV7-6; cdr3_nt: TGTGCCAGCAGCCCGATCCTAGCGGGAGAGACCCAGTACTTC; cdr3_aa: CASSPILAGETQYF
clone_size: .; j_call: TRBJ2-7; d_call: .; v_call: TRBV28; cdr3_nt: TGTGCCAGCAGTTCCCCAAGCTCCGAGTTTGGCTACGAGCAGTACTTC; cdr3_aa: CASSSPSSEFGYEQYF
clone_size: .; j_call: TRBJ2-3; d_call: .; v_call: TRBV7-3; cdr3_nt: TGTGCCAGCAGCTTAACCCGGGTCGGTGCAGATACGCAGTATTTT; cdr3_aa: CASSLTRVGADTQYF
clone_size: .; j_call: TRBJ2-1; d_call: .; v_call: TRBV20-1; cdr3_nt: TGCAGTGCTAGTAGCCTATCCTACAATGAGCAGTTCTTC; cdr3_aa: CSASSLSYNEQFF
clone_size: .; j_call: TRBJ2-1; d_call: TRBD2; v_call: TRBV4-1; cdr3_nt: TGCGCCAGCAGCCAAGATAGAAGCGGGAGGTCTCGCTCCTACAATGAGCAGTTCTTC; cdr3_aa: CASSQDRSGRSRSYNEQFF
clone_size: .; j_call: TRBJ1-3; d_call: .; v_call: TRBV19; cdr3_nt: TGTGCCAGTAGTTATGCCGCGGGCGGGGAACCTGGAAACACCATATATTTT; cdr3_aa: CASSYAAGGEPGNTIYF
clone_size: .; j_call: TRBJ1-1; d_call: .; v_call: TRBV12-2; cdr3_nt: TGTGCAAGTCGCTTAGCCTTGGGGACAGGGGCGACCCCTGAAGCTTTCTTT; cdr3_aa: CASRLALGTGATPEAFF
clone_size: .; j_call: TRBJ2-1; d_call: .; v_call: TRBV12-3/TRBV12-4; cdr3_nt: TGTGCCAGCAGTTTAGATAGAGCGCAGGAGCAGTTCTTC; cdr3_aa: CASSLDRAQEQFF
clone_size: .; j_call: TRBJ1-2; d_call: .; v_call: TRBV7-9; cdr3_nt: TGTGCCAGCAGCTCCCTGGCGGCTTTAAACTATGGCTACACCTTC; cdr3_aa: CASSSLAALNYGYTF
clone_size: .; j_call: TRBJ2-1; d_call: .; v_call: TRBV7-9; cdr3_nt: TGTGCCAGCAGCTTAGCAGCGGTATCCTACAATGAGCAGTTCTTC; cdr3_aa: CASSLAAVSYNEQFF
clone_size: .; j_call: TRBJ1-3; d_call: .; v_call: TRBV4-2; cdr3_nt: TGTGCCAGCAGCCAATTGTTTAGGGAGTCCTCTGGAAACACCATATATTTT; cdr3_aa: CASSQLFRESSGNTIYF
clone_size: .; j_call: TRBJ2-7; d_call: TRBD2; v_call: TRBV2; cdr3_nt: TGTGCCAGCGGACTAGCGGGAGGGTACGAGCAGTACTTC; cdr3_aa: CASGLAGGYEQYF
clone_size: .; j_call: TRBJ2-1; d_call: TRBD2; v_call: TRBV3-1/TRBV3-2; cdr3_nt: TGTGCCAGCAGCGAGGGACTAGCGGGAGGTGATGAGCAGTTCTTC; cdr3_aa: CASSEGLAGGDEQFF
clone_size: few; j_call: TRBJ2-2; d_call: .; v_call: TRBV9; cdr3_nt: TGTGCCAGCAGCCCGGAGGGGCGAGGGACCGGGGAGCTGTTTTTT; cdr3_aa: CASSPEGRGTGELFF
clone_size: .; j_call: TRBJ2-7; d_call: TRBD2; v_call: TRBV7-2; cdr3_nt: TGTGCCAGCAGCCAGACTAGCGGGAGGGCCGGTTACGAGCAGTACTTC; cdr3_aa: CASSQTSGRAGYEQYF
clone_size: .; j_call: TRBJ2-1; d_call: TRBD1; v_call: TRBV19; cdr3_nt: TGTGCCAGTAGTCCCGGGACAGGTTCCTACAATGAGCAGTTCTTC; cdr3_aa: CASSPGTGSYNEQFF
clone_size: .; j_call: TRBJ2-3; d_call: .; v_call: TRBV27; cdr3_nt: TGTGCCAGCAGTTTAACTACCTGGGATACGCAGTATTTT; cdr3_aa: CASSLTTWDTQYF
clone_size: once; j_call: TRBJ2-1; d_call: TRBD2; v_call: TRBV4-1; cdr3_nt: TGCGCCAGCAGCCAATACACCGGGACTAGCGGGAGACCCTCCTACAATGAGCAGTTCTTC; cdr3_aa: CASSQYTGTSGRPSYNEQFF
clone_size: .; j_call: TRBJ1-2; d_call: .; v_call: TRBV7-9; cdr3_nt: TGTGCCAGCAGCTTAGGGCCGGGGACATATGGCTACACCTTC; cdr3_aa: CASSLGPGTYGYTF
clone_size: once; j_call: TRBJ2-7; d_call: .; v_call: TRBV14; cdr3_nt: TGTGCCAGCAGCCAGAGAGGATTCGACTACGAGCAGTACTTC; cdr3_aa: CASSQRGFDYEQYF
clone_size: .; j_call: TRBJ1-5; d_call: .; v_call: TRBV19; cdr3_nt: TGTGCCAGTAGTATCGACGGGTATCAGCCCCAGCATTTT; cdr3_aa: CASSIDGYQPQHF
clone_size: few; j_call: TRBJ2-5; d_call: .; v_call: TRBV18; cdr3_nt: TGTGCCAGCTCACCACGGGTTATGTCGAGCGGGTCACAAGAGACCCAGTACTTC; cdr3_aa: CASSPRVMSSGSQETQYF
clone_size: .; j_call: TRBJ2-3; d_call: .; v_call: TRBV5-1; cdr3_nt: TGCGCCAGCAGCTTGGTCGACCAGGGGACAGATACGCAGTATTTT; cdr3_aa: CASSLVDQGTDTQYF
clone_size: .; j_call: TRBJ2-3; d_call: TRBD2; v_call: TRBV7-2; cdr3_nt: TGTGCCAGCAGCTTAGTCCCGCGACTAGCGAGATCAGATACGCAGTATTTT; cdr3_aa: CASSLVPRLARSDTQYF
clone_size: once; j_call: TRBJ2-1; d_call: TRBD1; v_call: TRBV24-1; cdr3_nt: TGTGCCACCAGTCGGACAGGGTTGGGCAATGAGCAGTTCTTC; cdr3_aa: CATSRTGLGNEQFF
clone_size: once; j_call: TRBJ2-2; d_call: .; v_call: TRBV24-1; cdr3_nt: TGTGCCACCTCGACCCGCCAGGCCGGGGAGCTGTTTTTT; cdr3_aa: CATSTRQAGELFF
clone_size: .; j_call: TRBJ2-7; d_call: .; v_call: TRBV7-8; cdr3_nt: TGTGCCAGCAGCTTAGATAGGGGGAACGAGCAGTACTTC; cdr3_aa: CASSLDRGNEQYF
clone_size: .; j_call: TRBJ1-1; d_call: TRBD1; v_call: TRBV6-5; cdr3_nt: TGTGCCAGCAGTCCGGACAGGGCTGAAGCTTTCTTT; cdr3_aa: CASSPDRAEAFF
clone_size: .; j_call: TRBJ2-3; d_call: TRBD1; v_call: TRBV30; cdr3_nt: TGTGCCTGGAGTCCGGGCTGGACAGGGGGCTTCGGCACAGATACGCAGTATTTT; cdr3_aa: CAWSPGWTGGFGTDTQYF
clone_size: .; j_call: TRBJ1-1; d_call: .; v_call: TRBV19; cdr3_nt: TGTGCCGAACGGGCGACAGGAGAGAACACTGAAGCTTTCTTT; cdr3_aa: CAERATGENTEAFF
clone_size: .; j_call: TRBJ1-1; d_call: .; v_call: TRBV7-9; cdr3_nt: TGTGCCAGCAGCTTAGGGGCCGCAGGGGATGAAGCTTTCTTT; cdr3_aa: CASSLGAAGDEAFF
clone_size: .; j_call: TRBJ1-2; d_call: TRBD1; v_call: TRBV5-1; cdr3_nt: TGCGCCAGCAGCGGGACAGGGGGCTACACCTTC; cdr3_aa: CASSGTGGYTF
clone_size: .; j_call: TRBJ1-5; d_call: .; v_call: TRBV19; cdr3_nt: TGTGCCAGTAGTACTGGCAATCAGCCCCAGCATTTT; cdr3_aa: CASSTGNQPQHF
clone_size: .; j_call: TRBJ1-1; d_call: .; v_call: TRBV28; cdr3_nt: TGTGCCAGCAGTTTCCGCGGCGAGGGGGAGAACACTGAAGCTTTCTTT; cdr3_aa: CASSFRGEGENTEAFF
clone_size: .; j_call: TRBJ1-4; d_call: .; v_call: TRBV28; cdr3_nt: TGTGCCAGCATCCCCATGGGACGGAGGGATGAAAAACTGTTTTTT; cdr3_aa: CASIPMGRRDEKLFF
clone_size: .; j_call: TRBJ1-6; d_call: TRBD1; v_call: TRBV28; cdr3_nt: TGTGCCGCCGCGGGACAGGTCAATTCACCCCTCCACTTT; cdr3_aa: CAAAGQVNSPLHF
clone_size: .; j_call: TRBJ1-1; d_call: .; v_call: TRBV10-3; cdr3_nt: TGTGCCATCAGTGAGTCGTCGGGGGCTGAAGCTTTCTTT; cdr3_aa: CAISESSGAEAFF
clone_size: .; j_call: TRBJ2-3; d_call: TRBD2; v_call: TRBV15; cdr3_nt: TGTGCCACCAGCAGAGAAGCGGGAGGGCCAGATACGCAGTATTTT; cdr3_aa: CATSREAGGPDTQYF
clone_size: .; j_call: TRBJ2-3; d_call: .; v_call: TRBV5-1; cdr3_nt: TGCGCCAGCCGGGACATACTTGGCCGCACAGATACGCAGTATTTT; cdr3_aa: CASRDILGRTDTQYF
clone_size: .; j_call: TRBJ1-2; d_call: TRBD1; v_call: TRBV2; cdr3_nt: TGTGCCAGCAGTGACACCCCGGGGGGACAGGGATTCGGCTACACCTTC; cdr3_aa: CASSDTPGGQGFGYTF
clone_size: .; j_call: TRBJ1-1; d_call: .; v_call: TRBV11-3; cdr3_nt: TGTGCCAGCAGCTTAGTGGGTGGAGCTGAAGCTTTCTTT; cdr3_aa: CASSLVGGAEAFF
clone_size: .; j_call: TRBJ1-6; d_call: TRBD1; v_call: TRBV5-1; cdr3_nt: TGCGCCAGCAGTCAGGGACAGAAAAGAAGTTCACCCCTCCACTTT; cdr3_aa: CASSQGQKRSSPLHF
clone_size: .; j_call: TRBJ2-3; d_call: TRBD2; v_call: TRBV4-2; cdr3_nt: TGTGCCAGCAGCCAAGATGGGGGACAGTACGGCCTAGCGGGAGCCACAGATACGCAGTATTTT; cdr3_aa: CASSQDGGQYGLAGATDTQYF
clone_size: .; j_call: TRBJ2-7; d_call: TRBD2; v_call: TRBV5-1; cdr3_nt: TGCGCCAGCAGCTCTACTAGCGGGATAAAATACGAGCAGTACTTC; cdr3_aa: CASSSTSGIKYEQYF
clone_size: once; j_call: TRBJ1-2; d_call: TRBD1; v_call: TRBV6-5; cdr3_nt: TGTGCCAGCAGCCCCGGGACAGGATATGGCTACACCTTC; cdr3_aa: CASSPGTGYGYTF
clone_size: .; j_call: TRBJ1-4; d_call: .; v_call: TRBV28; cdr3_nt: TGTGCCAGCAGGCAAGTCCAGGCCTCTAATGAAAAACTGTTTTTT; cdr3_aa: CASRQVQASNEKLFF
clone_size: .; j_call: TRBJ2-1; d_call: .; v_call: TRBV9; cdr3_nt: TGTGCCAGCACCCAGGGGGGAGCCTACAATGAGCAGTTCTTC; cdr3_aa: CASTQGGAYNEQFF
clone_size: .; j_call: TRBJ1-2; d_call: .; v_call: TRBV2; cdr3_nt: TGTGCCAGCAGTGATGGGCAGGGTCGAAGTTATGGCTACACCTTC; cdr3_aa: CASSDGQGRSYGYTF
clone_size: few; j_call: TRBJ2-1; d_call: TRBD2; v_call: TRBV27; cdr3_nt: TGTGCCAGCAGTTTACGGTCTAGCGGAAACAATGAGCAGTTCTTC; cdr3_aa: CASSLRSSGNNEQFF
clone_size: .; j_call: TRBJ2-1; d_call: TRBD2; v_call: TRBV18; cdr3_nt: TGTGCCAGCTCACCAACACTAGCGGGAGCGACGACGAATGAGCAGTTCTTC; cdr3_aa: CASSPTLAGATTNEQFF
clone_size: .; j_call: TRBJ1-6; d_call: TRBD1; v_call: TRBV5-6; cdr3_nt: TGTGCCAGCAGCACAAGGACAGGGCGGTATAATTCACCCCTCCACTTT; cdr3_aa: CASSTRTGRYNSPLHF
clone_size: .; j_call: TRBJ1-2; d_call: TRBD1; v_call: TRBV27; cdr3_nt: TGTGCCAGCAGTTTATCGCCGCGTCCAGGGGGAAGGTATGGCTACACCTTC; cdr3_aa: CASSLSPRPGGRYGYTF
clone_size: .; j_call: TRBJ2-5; d_call: .; v_call: TRBV6-5; cdr3_nt: TGTGCCAGCAGTTTCGGACACCACAGTAGTCAAGAGACCCAGTACTTC; cdr3_aa: CASSFGHHSSQETQYF
clone_size: .; j_call: TRBJ1-1; d_call: .; v_call: TRBV3-1/TRBV3-2; cdr3_nt: TGTGCCAGCAGCCAGGGGGGGAACACTGAAGCTTTCTTT; cdr3_aa: CASSQGGNTEAFF
clone_size: .; j_call: TRBJ1-2; d_call: .; v_call: TRBV7-9; cdr3_nt: TGTGCCAGCAGCTTAAATGGGAGGAGCTACACCTTC; cdr3_aa: CASSLNGRSYTF
clone_size: .; j_call: TRBJ1-5; d_call: TRBD1; v_call: TRBV19; cdr3_nt: TGTGCCAGCTCACACGGGACAGCTAGCAATCAGCCCCAGCATTTT; cdr3_aa: CASSHGTASNQPQHF
clone_size: .; j_call: TRBJ2-5; d_call: TRBD1; v_call: TRBV5-4; cdr3_nt: TGTGCCAGCAGGCCCACCCCCGGGACAGGGGGCGGGACCCAGTACTTC; cdr3_aa: CASRPTPGTGGGTQYF